The rows below give T cell receptor beta chains drawn from one sample of a study of human T cells and chemical hapten exposure. TCRdb analysed the RACE reads with MiXCR anew, one entry per CDR3 protein. This table has roughly 74,000 distinct CDR3 sequences, about 31% appearing once. Sample: whole blood, taken in connection with sensitization to the hapten diphenylcyclopropenone (DPC). Receptor source: a man between 40 and 49 years old with alopecia areata. Some clones in this sample may be carry-over from other donors' samples. CDR3s include the opening cysteine and the closing phenylalanine or tryptophan. A D gene is named only where the DNA matches it firmly. Clone size is shown for a subset of rows, as once, few, many or a class of expanded clone.

>NA|NA|TRBJ2-5|TRBV6-1
TGTGCCAGCCTAGCTTACCAAGAGACCCAGTACTTC
CASLAYQETQYF
>few|NA|TRBJ2-4|TRBV3-1
TGTGCCAGCAGCCAAAGGGGCGAAGGGATTCAGTACTTC
CASSQRGEGIQYF
>NA|NA|TRBJ2-1|TRBV2
TGTGCCAGCAGTGGACTGGGAGCGGGCAACAATGAGCAGTTCTTC
CASSGLGAGNNEQFF
>few|NA|TRBJ2-1|TRBV11-2
TGTGCCAGCAGCCCACCAGACTGGGGCGGGCAGTTCTTC
CASSPPDWGGQFF
>NA|NA|TRBJ2-2|TRBV5-1
TGCGCCAGCAGCCCCTCGGTCGTAGGGGAAGGGGAGCTGTTTTTT
CASSPSVVGEGELFF
>NA|NA|TRBJ1-1|TRBV7-9
TGTGCCAGCAGCTCCAAGGGAGGGGCGCGGTCCGGAGCTGGAGCTTTCTTT
CASSSKGGARSGAGAFF
>NA|NA|TRBJ2-7|TRBV5-6
TGTGCCAGCAGCCCGGCAGCTGGGCTCCTTAGAGAGCAGTACTTC
CASSPAAGLLREQYF
>NA|TRBD2|TRBJ2-3|TRBV28
TGTGCCAGCAGTTTGGTCTGGGACCTAGCGGGAGGGCAGCCCACAGATACGCAGTATTTT
CASSLVWDLAGGQPTDTQYF
>NA|TRBD2|TRBJ2-1|TRBV5-1
TGCGCCAGCAGCTTGGTGTTAGGTAGCGGGAGAAATGAGCAGTTCTTC
CASSLVLGSGRNEQFF
>NA|TRBD2|TRBJ2-7|TRBV20-1
TGCAGTGCTAGACGAGCGGGGTACTACGAGCAGTACTTC
CSARRAGYYEQYF
>few|NA|TRBJ2-7|TRBV5-6
TGTGCCAGCAGCTTGTTGGGGGGCAAGCCGGAGGAGCAGTACTTC
CASSLLGGKPEEQYF
>NA|NA|TRBJ2-5|TRBV10-2
TGCGCCAGCTCAGGAAGGACCCAAGAGACCCAGTACTTC
CASSGRTQETQYF
>few|NA|TRBJ2-5|TRBV7-9
TGTGCCAGCACCCTCCTCGACAGACAAGAGACCCAGTACTTC
CASTLLDRQETQYF
>few|NA|TRBJ2-7|TRBV11-1
TGTGCCAGCAGCTTAGCGCGTGGCGGCCCCTACGAGCAGTACTTC
CASSLARGGPYEQYF
>few|NA|TRBJ2-5|TRBV29-1
TGCAGCGTTGAAGAGGGGGGAGAGACCCAGTACTTC
CSVEEGGETQYF
>few|TRBD2|TRBJ2-4|TRBV27
TGTGCCAGCAGTTCACGGACTAGCGGACAAAACATTCAGTACTTC
CASSSRTSGQNIQYF
>few|NA|TRBJ1-6|TRBV20-1
TGCAGTGCTAGAGATCGAAGCAAGAACGTCCACTTT
CSARDRSKNVHF
>NA|NA|TRBJ1-3|TRBV20-1
TGCAGTACAAAAGGGGCTGGAAACACCGTATATTTT
CSTKGAGNTVYF
>medium-sized|NA|TRBJ1-2|TRBV13
TGTGCCAGCAGCTTACGGACTCTCAGCGGCTATGGCTACACCTTC
CASSLRTLSGYGYTF
>NA|NA|TRBJ1-1|TRBV6-6
TGTGCCAGCAGTTACTCGGGCAGGGACACTGAAGCTTTCTTT
CASSYSGRDTEAFF
>NA|NA|TRBJ1-4|TRBV5-1
TGCGCCAGCAGCCAGTCTGGGACTAATGAAAAACTGTTTTTT
CASSQSGTNEKLFF
>few|NA|TRBJ2-2|TRBV27
TGTGCCAGCAGACACAGGAACACCGGGGAGCTGTTTTTT
CASRHRNTGELFF
>NA|NA|TRBJ1-6|TRBV10-3
TGTGCCATCAGTGTCGGGGGGGATAATTCACCCCTCCACTTT
CAISVGGDNSPLHF
>once|NA|TRBJ2-1|TRBV7-8
TGTGCCAGCAGCTTTGGCAGGAAAAGCTCCTACAATGAGCAGTTCTTC
CASSFGRKSSYNEQFF
>NA|NA|TRBJ2-1|TRBV15
TGTGCCACCAGCGGAACTAGCTCCCCCCACAATGAGCAGTTCTTC
CATSGTSSPHNEQFF
>NA|TRBD2|TRBJ2-1|TRBV2
TGTGCCAGCAGGGGGGGCCACGCGGGAGGGGGTGTTGAGCAGTTCTTC
CASRGGHAGGGVEQFF
>few|TRBD1|TRBJ1-5|TRBV28
TGTGCCAGCAGGACAGGGACAAAGCCCCAGCATTTT
CASRTGTKPQHF
>NA|TRBD2|TRBJ2-3|TRBV6-2/TRBV6-3
TGTGCCAGCAGTTACTTGGGGACTAGCGGGAGGAAGACAGATACGCAGTATTTT
CASSYLGTSGRKTDTQYF
>few|TRBD2|TRBJ2-3|TRBV12-3/TRBV12-4
TGTGCCAGCAGTCGGACTAGCGGGAGCGCTACGCAGTATTTT
CASSRTSGSATQYF
>few|TRBD1|TRBJ1-5|TRBV28
TGTGCCAGCAGTCCACGACAGGGTATTTTAAATCAGCCCCAGCATTTT
CASSPRQGILNQPQHF
>once|TRBD1|TRBJ2-7|TRBV28
TGTGCCAGCAGCCCCGGACAGGGCGGGGAGCAGTACTTC
CASSPGQGGEQYF
>NA|NA|TRBJ2-1|TRBV3-1
TGTGCCAGCAGCCCCCGGGGGCCTTTCTACAATGAGCAGTTCTTC
CASSPRGPFYNEQFF
>NA|TRBD1|TRBJ1-5|TRBV20-1
TGCAGTGCAACTCGCGACAGGGAGGGCCAGCCCCAGCATTTT
CSATRDREGQPQHF
>few|NA|TRBJ2-3|TRBV20-1
TGCAGTGCTAGAGATCTGCGTTTCCCCACAGATACGCAGTATTTT
CSARDLRFPTDTQYF
>medium-sized|NA|TRBJ2-7|TRBV7-2
TGTGCCAGCAGCCTCACTAGTGGAGGTTCGGTCTACGAGCAGTACTTC
CASSLTSGGSVYEQYF
>NA|TRBD1|TRBJ2-3|TRBV7-2
TGTGCCAGCAGCTTTGGGACAGGGGGCCAAAGAACGCAGTATTTT
CASSFGTGGQRTQYF
>NA|NA|TRBJ2-1|TRBV28
TGTGCCAGCGAGGGGGGGAATGAGCAGTTCTTC
CASEGGNEQFF
>few|TRBD2|TRBJ2-3|TRBV5-4
TGTGCCAGCAGCGGTGGACTAGCGGGAGGGACGACAGATACGCAGTATTTT
CASSGGLAGGTTDTQYF
>few|NA|TRBJ2-3|TRBV12-3/TRBV12-4
TGTGCCAGCACTTCAGCAGATACGCAGTATTTT
CASTSADTQYF
>once|NA|TRBJ2-1|TRBV2
TGTGCCAGCAGTTCTCCCATGACAGCTAATGAGCAGTTCTTC
CASSSPMTANEQFF
>few|TRBD2|TRBJ2-5|TRBV12-3/TRBV12-4
TGTGCCAGCACCCCCAGTAGCGGGAGGGGTCGAGAGACCCAGTACTTC
CASTPSSGRGRETQYF
>NA|NA|TRBJ2-5|TRBV7-2
TGTGCCAGCAGCTTAACTCGGACTGGGGTCACCCAGTACTTC
CASSLTRTGVTQYF
>NA|NA|TRBJ1-1|TRBV27
TGTGCCAGCAGAACACCTATGAACACTGAAGCTTTCTTT
CASRTPMNTEAFF
>NA|NA|TRBJ1-2|TRBV28
TGTGCCAGCAGTGAAACGGGGGGCGCTGACTATGGCTACACCTTC
CASSETGGADYGYTF
>NA|TRBD1|TRBJ2-7|TRBV20-1
TGCAGTGCTCCGACCGGGACAGGGTTCCACGAGCAGTACTTC
CSAPTGTGFHEQYF
>NA|NA|TRBJ1-6|TRBV28
TGTGCCAGCAGTTTGAGAGTGGAAACTCCCCTCCACTTT
CASSLRVETPLHF
>few|TRBD2|TRBJ2-1|TRBV27
TGTGCCAGCAGTATAACTAGCGGGACCAATGAGCAGTTCTTC
CASSITSGTNEQFF
>NA|NA|TRBJ2-4|TRBV28
TGTGCCTCACTAAGTTGGGGAAACATTCAGTACTTC
CASLSWGNIQYF
>few|TRBD2|TRBJ2-5|TRBV20-1
TGCAGTGCTCAATCTACTAGCGGACTTCAAGAGACCCAGTACTTC
CSAQSTSGLQETQYF
>NA|NA|TRBJ2-5|TRBV28
TGTGCCAGCAGTTTATACACCAGCATCCAGTACTTC
CASSLYTSIQYF
>NA|NA|TRBJ1-1|TRBV3-1
TGTGCCAGCAGCCGAAGAAGACAGGCCACTGAAGCTTTCTTT
CASSRRRQATEAFF
>few|NA|TRBJ2-3|TRBV7-2
TGTGCCAGCAGCAAAAAACGCACAGATACGCAGTATTTT
CASSKKRTDTQYF
>NA|NA|TRBJ2-1|TRBV20-1
TGCAGTGCTAGATTAGGACGGAGCTCCTACAATGAGCAGTTCTTC
CSARLGRSSYNEQFF
>NA|TRBD2|TRBJ2-2|TRBV20-1
TGCAGTGCTTTACCGGGACTAGCGGGTCCCGGGGAGCTGTTTTTT
CSALPGLAGPGELFF
>few|TRBD2|TRBJ2-3|TRBV11-2
TGTGCCAGCAGCTTAAGGGCGGCTAGCGGGAGGACAGATACGCAGTATTTT
CASSLRAASGRTDTQYF
>NA|NA|TRBJ1-1|TRBV7-3
TGTGCCAGCAGCCTCGGGGGGCCGGGCGGCGGAACTGAAGCTTTCTTT
CASSLGGPGGGTEAFF
>NA|TRBD1|TRBJ1-1|TRBV6-2/TRBV6-3
TGTGCCAGCAGTTACACAGGGGGCGCCTCTGAAGCTTTCTTT
CASSYTGGASEAFF
>medium-sized|NA|TRBJ2-1|TRBV12-5
TGTGCTAGTGGTTCTCCCCTTATGGTGGCGCAGTTCTTC
CASGSPLMVAQFF
>NA|TRBD2|TRBJ2-3|TRBV11-2
TGTGCCAGCACCAAAGGGACTAGCGGGAGGGCACGGGATACGCAGTATTTT
CASTKGTSGRARDTQYF